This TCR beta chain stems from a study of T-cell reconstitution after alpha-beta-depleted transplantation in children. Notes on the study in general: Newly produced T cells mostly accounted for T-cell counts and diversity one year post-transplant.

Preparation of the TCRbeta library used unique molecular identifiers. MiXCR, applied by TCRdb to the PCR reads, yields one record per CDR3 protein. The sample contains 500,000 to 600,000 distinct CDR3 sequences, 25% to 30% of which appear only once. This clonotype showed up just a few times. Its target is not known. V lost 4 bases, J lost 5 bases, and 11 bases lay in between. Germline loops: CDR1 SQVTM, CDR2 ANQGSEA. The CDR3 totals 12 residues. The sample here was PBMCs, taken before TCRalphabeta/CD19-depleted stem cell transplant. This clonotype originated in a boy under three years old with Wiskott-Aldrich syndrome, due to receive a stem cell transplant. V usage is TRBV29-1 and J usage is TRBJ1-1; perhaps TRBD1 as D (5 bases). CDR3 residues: CSVADWGTEAFF. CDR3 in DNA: TGCAGCGTTGCAGACTGGGGGACTGAAGCTTTCTTT.